This TCR beta chain came from a study of regulatory T cells in long-lasting Graves disease. Whole-study context: Graves' patients who were just diagnosed had used antithyroid drugs for under 3 months.

In this sample, this clonotype turned up a few times. What it recognizes is unknown. Libraries of TCR beta came from iRepertoire HTBI primers plus Arm-PCR of CDR3 regions. TCRdb reprocessed the multiplex PCR reads with MiXCR, giving one entry per CDR3 protein. This table has 600,000 to 650,000 distinct CDR3 sequences, around 17% appearing once. Study-wide results and caveats: Less diverse TCR repertoires were seen in persistent Graves' patients than in newly diagnosed ones. When disease was persistent, TRBV28, TRBJ1-2 and TRBJ2-5 were the favored segments.

Time point described: newly diagnosed GD, antithyroid drugs for less than 3 months. The TCR library used RNA extracted from PBMCs. Germline lookup yields CDR1 LNHDA and CDR2 SQIVND (reference sequence). The V end was cut by 5 bases, the J end by 0 bases, with 9 bases between. This CDR3 is 14 amino acids long. The sample was also linked to a second study, of T cells in Graves' hyperthyroidism and ophthalmopathy. As that study records: Most expanded thyroid clonotypes above 0.001 recurred in blood.

The chain uses TRBV19 and TRBJ2-3; the D is unclear. The source material was peripheral blood mononuclear cells (PBMCs), sampled at new diagnosis, from a patient treated with antithyroid drugs. This TCR came from a woman in her 30s with Graves disease. CDR3 nucleotide sequence: TGTGCCAGTAGTGTGACGGTTAGCACAGATACGCAGTATTTT. It translates to CASSVTVSTDTQYF.